This TCR beta chain is drawn from a study of T cells expressing NK-cell markers. Making the TCR beta cDNA relied on 5'RACE template switching with UMIs. TCRdb reprocessed the 5' RACE reads and keeps a single row for each CDR3 protein, giving no DNA. In total, the table holds 450,000 to 600,000 distinct CDR3 sequences. Findings and caveats of the study: Similarly, these clonotypes led the CD3+CD56-NKG2C+ fraction as well in a handful of donors. In several donors, dominant CD3+CD56+NKG2C+ clones formed roughly 1.0-7.0% of CD8+ cells. Whether expanded NKG2C-expressing T cell clones recognize HCMV is unknown.

Per germline, CDR1 MNHEY and CDR2 SMNVEV (reference sequence). The CDR3 length is 13 residues. As to this clonotype: The antigen remains undetermined.

The sequencing sample was made of blood T cells: a sorted CD56 or NKG2C T cell subset, CD4+ or CD8+ T cells, or bulk PBMC T cells (not recorded which). The chain is built from TRBV27 and TRBJ1-2; the D gene TCRdb calls, TRBD1, cannot be checked with no DNA. The receptor was isolated from a man aged 18-30 years in good health. CDR3 residues: CASSLFHDRGYTF.